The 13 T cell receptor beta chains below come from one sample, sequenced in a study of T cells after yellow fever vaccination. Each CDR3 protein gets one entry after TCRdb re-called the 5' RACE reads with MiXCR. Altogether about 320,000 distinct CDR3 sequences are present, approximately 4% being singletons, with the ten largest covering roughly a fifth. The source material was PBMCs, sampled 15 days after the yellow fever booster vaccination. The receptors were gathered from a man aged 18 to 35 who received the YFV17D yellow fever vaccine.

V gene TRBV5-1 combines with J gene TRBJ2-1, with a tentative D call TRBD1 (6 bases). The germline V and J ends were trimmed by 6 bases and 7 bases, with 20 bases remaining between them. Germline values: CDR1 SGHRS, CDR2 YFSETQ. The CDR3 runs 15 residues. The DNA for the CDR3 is TGCGCCAGCACTGACCAGTTCGGGCAGGGGAATGAGCAGTTCTTC. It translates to CASTDQFGQGNEQFF.

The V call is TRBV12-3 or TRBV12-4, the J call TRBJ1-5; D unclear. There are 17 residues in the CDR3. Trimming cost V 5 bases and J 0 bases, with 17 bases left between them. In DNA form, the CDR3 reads TGTGCCAGCAGTCCGGGGTCGACGAGCCATAGCAATCAGCCCCAGCATTTT. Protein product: CASSPGSTSHSNQPQHF.

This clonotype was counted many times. The CDR3 DNA follows: TGTGCCAGCAGCCAAGAGCCGGGGGGGTCGGCTAATGAAAAACTGTTTTTT. This codes for CASSQEPGGSANEKLFF. The genes are TRBV4-2 and TRBJ1-4; D is perhaps TRBD1 (5 bases). The CDR3 is made up of 17 amino acids. V was cut by 0 bases and J by 3 bases, with 14 bases left in between. Germline V gene sequence: CDR1 LGHNA, CDR2 YNFKEQ.

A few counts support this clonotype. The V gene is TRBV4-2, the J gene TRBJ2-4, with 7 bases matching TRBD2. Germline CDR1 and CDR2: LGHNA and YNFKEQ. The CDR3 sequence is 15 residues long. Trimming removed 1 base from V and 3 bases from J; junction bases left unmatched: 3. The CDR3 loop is CASSQGTGGKNIQYF. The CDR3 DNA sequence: TGTGCCAGCAGCCAAGGGACGGGGGGCAAAAACATTCAGTACTTC.

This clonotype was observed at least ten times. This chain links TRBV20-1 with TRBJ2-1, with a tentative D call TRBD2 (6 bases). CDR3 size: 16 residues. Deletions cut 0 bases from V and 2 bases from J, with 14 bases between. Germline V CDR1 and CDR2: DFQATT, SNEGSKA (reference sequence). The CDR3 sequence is CSAREGWGGTYNEQFF. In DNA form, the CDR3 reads TGCAGTGCTAGAGAAGGGTGGGGAGGCACCTACAATGAGCAGTTCTTC.

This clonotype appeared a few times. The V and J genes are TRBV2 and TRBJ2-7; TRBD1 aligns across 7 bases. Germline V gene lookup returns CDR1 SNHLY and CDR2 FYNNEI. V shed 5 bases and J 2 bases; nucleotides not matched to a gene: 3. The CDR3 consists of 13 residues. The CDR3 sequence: CASSKTGPYEQYF. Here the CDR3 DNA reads TGTGCCAGCAGTAAGACAGGGCCCTACGAGCAGTACTTC.

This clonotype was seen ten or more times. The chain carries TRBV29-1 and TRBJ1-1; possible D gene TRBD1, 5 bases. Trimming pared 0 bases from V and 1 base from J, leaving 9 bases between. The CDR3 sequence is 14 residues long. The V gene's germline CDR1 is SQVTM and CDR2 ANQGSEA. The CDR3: CSVEDPQGNTEAFF. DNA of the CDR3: TGCAGCGTTGAAGATCCTCAGGGGAACACTGAAGCTTTCTTT.

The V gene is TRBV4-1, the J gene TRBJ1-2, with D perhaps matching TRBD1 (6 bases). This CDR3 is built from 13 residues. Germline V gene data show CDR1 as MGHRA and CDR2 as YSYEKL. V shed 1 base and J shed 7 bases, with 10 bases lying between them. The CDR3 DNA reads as TGCGCCAGCAGCCAAGGGGGGGCAGGTGGCTACACCTTC. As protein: CASSQGGAGGYTF.

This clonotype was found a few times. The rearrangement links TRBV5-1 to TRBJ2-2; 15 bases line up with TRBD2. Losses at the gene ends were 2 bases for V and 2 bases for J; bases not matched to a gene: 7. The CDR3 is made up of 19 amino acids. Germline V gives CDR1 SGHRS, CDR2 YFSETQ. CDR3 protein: CASSFFGTSGGTNTGELFF. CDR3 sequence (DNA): TGCGCCAGCAGCTTCTTTGGGACTAGCGGGGGGACAAACACCGGGGAGCTGTTTTTT.

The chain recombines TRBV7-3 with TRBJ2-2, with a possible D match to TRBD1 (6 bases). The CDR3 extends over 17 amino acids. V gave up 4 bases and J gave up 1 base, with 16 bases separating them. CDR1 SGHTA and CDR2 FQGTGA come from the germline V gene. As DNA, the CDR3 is TGTGCCAGCAGCTCCCGGAAGGGACACCTGAACACCGGGGAGCTGTTTTTT. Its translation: CASSSRKGHLNTGELFF.

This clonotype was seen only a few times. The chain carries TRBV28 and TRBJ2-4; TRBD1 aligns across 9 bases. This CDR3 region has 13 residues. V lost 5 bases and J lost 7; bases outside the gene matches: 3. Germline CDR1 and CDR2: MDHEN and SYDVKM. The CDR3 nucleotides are TGTGCCAGCAGTCTACAGGGGGCTAACATTCAGTACTTC. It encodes CASSLQGANIQYF.

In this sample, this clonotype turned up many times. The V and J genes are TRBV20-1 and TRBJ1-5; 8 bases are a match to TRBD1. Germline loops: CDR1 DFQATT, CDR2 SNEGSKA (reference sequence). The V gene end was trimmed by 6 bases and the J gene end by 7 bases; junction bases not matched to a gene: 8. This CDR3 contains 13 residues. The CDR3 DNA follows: TGCAGTGCGAGGACAGGGTCAGGGCAGCCCCAGCATTTT. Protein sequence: CSARTGSGQPQHF.

The CDR3 DNA sequence: TGCGCCAGCATCGCGTCGGCAGAAAACACCGGGGAGCTGTTTTTT. The encoded protein is CASIASAENTGELFF. V gene TRBV5-1 combines with J gene TRBJ2-2; D remains unclear. This CDR3 is built from 15 residues. Germline V gene data show CDR1 as SGHRS and CDR2 as YFSETQ. V shed 6 bases and J shed 2 bases, with 14 bases lying between them.